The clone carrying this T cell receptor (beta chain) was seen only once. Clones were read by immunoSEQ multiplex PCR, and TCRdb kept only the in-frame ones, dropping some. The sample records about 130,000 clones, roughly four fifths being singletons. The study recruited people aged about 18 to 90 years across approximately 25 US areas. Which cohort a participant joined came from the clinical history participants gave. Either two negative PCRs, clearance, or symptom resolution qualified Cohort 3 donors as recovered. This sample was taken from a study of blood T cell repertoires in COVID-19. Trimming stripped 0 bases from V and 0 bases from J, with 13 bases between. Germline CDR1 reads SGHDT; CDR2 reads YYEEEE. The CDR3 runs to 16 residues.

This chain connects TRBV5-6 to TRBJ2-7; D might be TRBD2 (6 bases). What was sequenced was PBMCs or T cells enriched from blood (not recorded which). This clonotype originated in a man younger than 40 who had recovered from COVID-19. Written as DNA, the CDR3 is TGTGCCAGCAGCTTGGACCAGGCGGGAAGCTCCTACGAGCAGTACTTC. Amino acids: CASSLDQAGSSYEQYF.